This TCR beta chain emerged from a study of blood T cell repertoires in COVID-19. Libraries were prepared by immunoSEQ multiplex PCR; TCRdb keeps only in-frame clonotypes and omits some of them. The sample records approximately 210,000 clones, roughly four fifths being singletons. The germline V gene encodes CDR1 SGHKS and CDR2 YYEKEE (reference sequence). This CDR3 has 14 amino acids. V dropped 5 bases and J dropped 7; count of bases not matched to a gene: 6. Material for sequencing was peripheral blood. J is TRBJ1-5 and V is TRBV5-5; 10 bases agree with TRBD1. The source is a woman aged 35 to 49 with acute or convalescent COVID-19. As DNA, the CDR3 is TGTGCCAGCAGTTTAGGACAGGGGGTACAGCCCCAGCATTTT. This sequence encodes CASSLGQGVQPQHF. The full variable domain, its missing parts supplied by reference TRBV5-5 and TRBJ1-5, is DAGVTQSPTHLIKTRGQQVTLRCSPISGHKSVSWYQQVLGQGPQFIFQYYEKEERGRGNFPDRFSARQFPNYSSELNVNALLLGDSALYLCASSLGQGVQPQHFGDGTRLSIL.